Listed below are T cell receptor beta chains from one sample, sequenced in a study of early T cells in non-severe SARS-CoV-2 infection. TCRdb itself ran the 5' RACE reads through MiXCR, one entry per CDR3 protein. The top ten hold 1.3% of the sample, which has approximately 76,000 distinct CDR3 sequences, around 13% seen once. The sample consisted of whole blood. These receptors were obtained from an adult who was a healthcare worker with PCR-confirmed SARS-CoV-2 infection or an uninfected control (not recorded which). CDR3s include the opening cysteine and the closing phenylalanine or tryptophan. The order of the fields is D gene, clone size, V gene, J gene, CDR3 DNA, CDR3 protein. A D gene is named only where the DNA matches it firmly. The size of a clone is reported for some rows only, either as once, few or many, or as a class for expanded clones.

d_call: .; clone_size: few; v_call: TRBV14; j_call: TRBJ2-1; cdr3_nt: TGTGCCAGCAGCCAAATCGGGGTAGAGCAGTTCTTC; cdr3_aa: CASSQIGVEQFF
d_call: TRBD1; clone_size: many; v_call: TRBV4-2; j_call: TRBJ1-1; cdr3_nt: TGTGCCAGCAGCCAAAGACAGGGTAACACTGAAGCTTTCTTT; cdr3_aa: CASSQRQGNTEAFF
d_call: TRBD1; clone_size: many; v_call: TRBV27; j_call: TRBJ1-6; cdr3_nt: TGTGCCAGCAGTTTGAAACAGGGGAATAATTCACCCCTCCACTTT; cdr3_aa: CASSLKQGNNSPLHF
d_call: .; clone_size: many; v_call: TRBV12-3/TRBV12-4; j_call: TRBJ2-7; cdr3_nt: TGTGCCAGCAGCCCAGGGGTCTACGAGCAGTACTTC; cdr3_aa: CASSPGVYEQYF
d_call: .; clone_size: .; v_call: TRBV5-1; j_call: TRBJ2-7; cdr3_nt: TGCGCCAGCAGCTTGAGGGGTTCCTACGAGCAGTACTTC; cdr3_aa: CASSLRGSYEQYF
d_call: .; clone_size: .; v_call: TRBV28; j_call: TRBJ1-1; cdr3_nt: TGTGCCAGCAGTACGCGACAGGTCGGGAACACTGAAGCTTTCTTT; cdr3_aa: CASSTRQVGNTEAFF
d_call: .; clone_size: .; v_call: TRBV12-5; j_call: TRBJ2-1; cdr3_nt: TGTGCTAGTGGTAACCCGGGACCCCTCTCTGGCAATGAGCAGTTCTTC; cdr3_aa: CASGNPGPLSGNEQFF
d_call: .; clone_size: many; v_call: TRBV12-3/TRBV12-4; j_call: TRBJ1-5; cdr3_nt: TGTGCCAGCAGCCCCCAACAGGTCAATCAGCCCCAGCATTTT; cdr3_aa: CASSPQQVNQPQHF
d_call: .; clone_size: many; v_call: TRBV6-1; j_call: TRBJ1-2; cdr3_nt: TGTGCCAGCAGTGAATTTGCAGGGGCTAACTATGGCTACACCTTC; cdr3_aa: CASSEFAGANYGYTF
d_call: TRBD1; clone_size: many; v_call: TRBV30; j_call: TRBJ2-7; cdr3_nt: TGTGCCTGGAGCGACGACAGGGCCTACGAGCAGTACTTC; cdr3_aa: CAWSDDRAYEQYF
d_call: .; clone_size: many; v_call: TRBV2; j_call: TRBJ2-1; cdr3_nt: TGTGCCAGCAGTGTAGTCCAGGGGAGGGATGAGCAGTTCTTC; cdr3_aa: CASSVVQGRDEQFF
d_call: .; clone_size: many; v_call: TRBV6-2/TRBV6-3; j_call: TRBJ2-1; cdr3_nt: TGTGCCAGCAGTTACGATAGCTCCTACAATGAGCAGTTCTTC; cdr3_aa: CASSYDSSYNEQFF
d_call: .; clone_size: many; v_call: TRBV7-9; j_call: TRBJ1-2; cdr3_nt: TGTGCCAGCACCTTCCTGGGAGGAAACCCTAACTATGGCTACACCTTC; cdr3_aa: CASTFLGGNPNYGYTF
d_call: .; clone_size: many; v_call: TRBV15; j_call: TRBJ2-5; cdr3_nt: TGTGCCACCAGCAGAGATTTGATGGAGACCCAGTACTTC; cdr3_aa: CATSRDLMETQYF
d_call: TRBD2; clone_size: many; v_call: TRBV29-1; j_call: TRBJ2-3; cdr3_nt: TGCAGCGGAGCCGGGACTAGCGGGAGAACAGATACGCAGTATTTT; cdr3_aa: CSGAGTSGRTDTQYF
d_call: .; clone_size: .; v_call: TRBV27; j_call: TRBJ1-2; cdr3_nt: TGTGCCTCCTCCCCCGAACAGGGAAGGTTCAACTATGGCTACACCTTC; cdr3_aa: CASSPEQGRFNYGYTF
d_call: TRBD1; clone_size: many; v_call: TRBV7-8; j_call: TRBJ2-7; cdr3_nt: TGTGCCAGCAGCTTAGTTGCTCACTCCTACCGACAGGGCGAGCAGTACTTC; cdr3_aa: CASSLVAHSYRQGEQYF
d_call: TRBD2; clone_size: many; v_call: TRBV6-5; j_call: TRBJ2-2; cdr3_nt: TGTGCCAGCAGTTTAAGGACTAGCTATTCCGGGGAGCTGTTTTTT; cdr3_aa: CASSLRTSYSGELFF
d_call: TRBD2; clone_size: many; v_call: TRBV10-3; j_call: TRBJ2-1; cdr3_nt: TGTGCCATCGGGACTAGCGGGAAGGATGAGCAGTTCTTC; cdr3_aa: CAIGTSGKDEQFF
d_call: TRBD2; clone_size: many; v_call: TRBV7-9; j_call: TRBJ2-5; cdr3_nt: TGTGCCAGCAGCTATCCGGCAGGGAGCGGGGCGGAGACCCAGTACTTC; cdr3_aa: CASSYPAGSGAETQYF
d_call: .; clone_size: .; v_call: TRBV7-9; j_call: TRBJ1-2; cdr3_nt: TGTGCCAGCAGCCGTAATGGTGGCTACACCTTC; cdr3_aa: CASSRNGGYTF
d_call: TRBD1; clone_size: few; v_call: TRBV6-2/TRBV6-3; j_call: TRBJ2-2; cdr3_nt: TGTGCCAGCAACTCAGACTCTCTCGGACAGGGGGACCGTCTCACCGGGGAGCTGTTTTTT; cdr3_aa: CASNSDSLGQGDRLTGELFF
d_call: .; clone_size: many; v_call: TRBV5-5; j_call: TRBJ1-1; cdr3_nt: TGTGCCAGCAGCTTCTCGAACACTGAAGCTTTCTTT; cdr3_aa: CASSFSNTEAFF
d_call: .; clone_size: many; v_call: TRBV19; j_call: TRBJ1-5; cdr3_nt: TGTGCCAGTAGTACAGACAGATTCGGTCAGCCCCAGCATTTT; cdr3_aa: CASSTDRFGQPQHF
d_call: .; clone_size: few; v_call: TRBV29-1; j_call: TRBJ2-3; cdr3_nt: TGCAGCGTTGGTGGGACATACTACACAGATACGCAGTATTTT; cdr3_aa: CSVGGTYYTDTQYF
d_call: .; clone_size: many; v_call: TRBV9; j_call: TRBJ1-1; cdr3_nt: TGTGCCAGCAGCGTAGGGGCGACAGATGACACTGAAGCTTTCTTT; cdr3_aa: CASSVGATDDTEAFF